The rows below give T cell receptor beta chains drawn from one sample of a study of blood T cell repertoires in COVID-19. The assay was immunoSEQ multiplex PCR, and TCRdb's table has in-frame clones only and misses some. The repertoire consists of about 97,000 clones, with 87% occurring once and the leading ten covering 2% to 2.5%. Sequencing input: peripheral blood. Receptors originate from a man in his fifties or sixties with active COVID-19. The CDR3 runs from the conserved cysteine through the conserved F or W. A D gene is named only where the DNA matches it firmly. Expanded clones get a size class; other rows say once, few or many, or leave the size out.

j_call: TRBJ1-4; cdr3_length: 15; clone_size: -; v_call: TRBV2; d_call: TRBD1; cdr3_aa: CASSDRGLTYEKLFF; cdr3_nt: TGTGCCAGCAGTGACAGGGGGCTGACGTACGAAAAACTGTTTTTT
j_call: TRBJ1-6; cdr3_length: 17; clone_size: few; v_call: TRBV7-8; d_call: -; cdr3_aa: CASSLTSPSSYNSPLHF; cdr3_nt: TGTGCCAGCAGCTTAACGTCGCCCAGCTCCTATAATTCACCCCTCCACTTT
j_call: TRBJ2-7; cdr3_length: 13; clone_size: -; v_call: TRBV5-1; d_call: -; cdr3_aa: CASSLAGTYEQYF; cdr3_nt: TGCGCCAGCAGCTTGGCCGGGACCTACGAGCAGTACTTC
j_call: TRBJ2-7; cdr3_length: 15; clone_size: once; v_call: TRBV6-5; d_call: TRBD1; cdr3_aa: CASSYRDRGTYEQYF; cdr3_nt: TGTGCCAGCAGTTACCGGGACAGGGGTACCTACGAGCAGTACTTC
j_call: TRBJ2-2; cdr3_length: 16; clone_size: -; v_call: TRBV5-1; d_call: TRBD2; cdr3_aa: CASSLRGDPNTGELFF; cdr3_nt: TGCGCCAGCAGCTTACGGGGGGACCCGAACACCGGGGAGCTGTTTTTT
j_call: TRBJ2-7; cdr3_length: 13; clone_size: -; v_call: TRBV6-6; d_call: -; cdr3_aa: CASSTGTYYEQYF; cdr3_nt: TGTGCCAGCTCAACCGGGACTTATTACGAGCAGTACTTC
j_call: TRBJ2-2; cdr3_length: 16; clone_size: -; v_call: TRBV5-1; d_call: -; cdr3_aa: CASSSKTGKNTGELFF; cdr3_nt: TGCGCCAGCAGCTCAAAAACAGGGAAGAACACCGGGGAGCTGTTTTTT
j_call: TRBJ1-5; cdr3_length: 14; clone_size: -; v_call: TRBV11-2; d_call: -; cdr3_aa: CASSLAPYNQPQHF; cdr3_nt: TGTGCCAGCAGCTTAGCTCCCTACAATCAGCCCCAGCATTTT
j_call: TRBJ2-4; cdr3_length: 13; clone_size: -; v_call: TRBV5-4; d_call: -; cdr3_aa: CASSSEGGNIQYF; cdr3_nt: TGTGCCAGCAGCTCCGAGGGGGGGAACATTCAGTACTTC
j_call: TRBJ1-5; cdr3_length: 15; clone_size: -; v_call: TRBV10-3; d_call: TRBD1; cdr3_aa: CAISESTGGGQPQHF; cdr3_nt: TGTGCCATCAGTGAGTCGACAGGGGGGGGTCAGCCCCAGCATTTT
j_call: TRBJ2-1; cdr3_length: 13; clone_size: -; v_call: TRBV7-9; d_call: TRBD2; cdr3_aa: CASRPRGGHEQFF; cdr3_nt: TGTGCCAGCAGGCCCCGGGGGGGCCATGAGCAGTTCTTC
j_call: TRBJ2-7; cdr3_length: 14; clone_size: -; v_call: TRBV7-9; d_call: -; cdr3_aa: CASSLGGARDEQYF; cdr3_nt: TGTGCCAGCAGCCTTGGGGGGGCGCGGGACGAGCAGTACTTC
j_call: TRBJ1-1; cdr3_length: 15; clone_size: -; v_call: TRBV6-5; d_call: -; cdr3_aa: CASSPRDRYNTEAFF; cdr3_nt: TGTGCCAGCAGTCCCCGCGACAGGTATAACACTGAAGCTTTCTTT
j_call: TRBJ1-2; cdr3_length: 11; clone_size: few; v_call: TRBV24-1; d_call: -; cdr3_aa: CATSDLYGYTF; cdr3_nt: TGTGCCACCAGTGATCTCTATGGCTACACCTTC
j_call: TRBJ1-6; cdr3_length: 17; clone_size: -; v_call: TRBV4-3; d_call: -; cdr3_aa: CASSQAPLDSRYSPLHF; cdr3_nt: TGCGCCAGCAGCCAAGCGCCCCTGGACAGCCGATATTCACCCCTCCACTTT
j_call: TRBJ2-5; cdr3_length: 14; clone_size: -; v_call: TRBV7-2; d_call: TRBD1; cdr3_aa: CASSRGQEQETQYF; cdr3_nt: TGTGCCAGCAGCAGAGGACAGGAACAAGAGACCCAGTACTTC
j_call: TRBJ1-5; cdr3_length: 15; clone_size: -; v_call: TRBV6-5; d_call: TRBD1; cdr3_aa: CASRRGQGGNQPQHF; cdr3_nt: TGTGCCAGCAGGAGGGGACAGGGAGGCAATCAGCCCCAGCATTTT
j_call: TRBJ1-4; cdr3_length: 13; clone_size: once; v_call: TRBV4-2; d_call: -; cdr3_aa: CASSQREGEKLFF; cdr3_nt: TGTGCCAGCAGCCAAAGAGAGGGAGAAAAACTGTTTTTT
j_call: TRBJ2-5; cdr3_length: 13; clone_size: -; v_call: TRBV7-6; d_call: -; cdr3_aa: CASRRGFQETQYF; cdr3_nt: TGTGCCAGCAGACGGGGGTTCCAAGAGACCCAGTACTTC
j_call: TRBJ2-3; cdr3_length: 17; clone_size: -; v_call: TRBV14; d_call: -; cdr3_aa: CASSQDLAGASTDTQYF; cdr3_nt: TGTGCCAGCAGCCAAGATCTTGCGGGGGCTAGCACAGATACGCAGTATTTT
j_call: TRBJ2-1; cdr3_length: 13; clone_size: -; v_call: TRBV20-1; d_call: TRBD2; cdr3_aa: CSASGLAGGREFF; cdr3_nt: TGCAGTGCTAGTGGGCTAGCGGGGGGGCGGGAGTTCTTC
j_call: TRBJ2-5; cdr3_length: 15; clone_size: once; v_call: TRBV5-1; d_call: -; cdr3_aa: CASSLDASRGETQYF; cdr3_nt: TGCGCCAGCAGCCTGGATGCTAGCCGGGGAGAGACCCAGTACTTC
j_call: TRBJ2-2; cdr3_length: 14; clone_size: -; v_call: TRBV5-4; d_call: -; cdr3_aa: CASSLPGNTGELFF; cdr3_nt: TGTGCCAGCAGCTTGCCAGGGAACACCGGGGAGCTGTTTTTT
j_call: TRBJ1-6; cdr3_length: 12; clone_size: -; v_call: TRBV6-5; d_call: -; cdr3_aa: CASRFSNSPLHF; cdr3_nt: TGTGCCAGCAGGTTTAGTAATTCACCCCTCCACTTT
j_call: TRBJ2-2; cdr3_length: 17; clone_size: -; v_call: TRBV15; d_call: -; cdr3_aa: CATSRKMPGTNTGELFF; cdr3_nt: TGTGCCACCAGCAGGAAGATGCCCGGGACGAACACCGGGGAGCTGTTTTTT
j_call: TRBJ2-1; cdr3_length: 12; clone_size: -; v_call: TRBV2; d_call: -; cdr3_aa: CASMRQGGEQFF; cdr3_nt: TGTGCCAGCATGAGACAGGGAGGTGAGCAGTTCTTC
j_call: TRBJ2-3; cdr3_length: 17; clone_size: -; v_call: TRBV7-8; d_call: TRBD2; cdr3_aa: CASSRRRLAGSTDTQYF; cdr3_nt: TGTGCCAGCAGCCGACGAAGGCTAGCGGGGTCCACAGATACGCAGTATTTT
j_call: TRBJ2-1; cdr3_length: 15; clone_size: once; v_call: TRBV6-2/TRBV6-3; d_call: TRBD2; cdr3_aa: CASSQGLALISEQFF; cdr3_nt: TGTGCCAGCAGTCAGGGACTAGCGTTGATTAGTGAGCAGTTCTTC
j_call: TRBJ2-7; cdr3_length: 16; clone_size: once; v_call: TRBV7-9; d_call: TRBD2; cdr3_aa: CASSLTVREGYYEQYF; cdr3_nt: TGTGCCAGCAGCTTAACGGTTCGGGAGGGCTACTACGAGCAGTACTTC
j_call: TRBJ1-5; cdr3_length: 14; clone_size: -; v_call: TRBV6-2/TRBV6-3; d_call: -; cdr3_aa: CASSYSAGDQPQHF; cdr3_nt: TGTGCCAGCAGTTACTCGGCGGGGGACCAGCCCCAGCATTTT
j_call: TRBJ1-6; cdr3_length: 15; clone_size: few; v_call: TRBV3-1/TRBV3-2; d_call: TRBD1; cdr3_aa: CASSQPTGVYSPLHF; cdr3_nt: TGTGCCAGCAGCCAACCGACAGGGGTTTATTCACCCCTCCACTTT
j_call: TRBJ2-7; cdr3_length: 14; clone_size: once; v_call: TRBV1; d_call: -; cdr3_aa: CTSSQDSGGYEQYF; cdr3_nt: TGCACCAGCAGCCAAGATAGCGGGGGCTACGAGCAGTACTTC
j_call: TRBJ2-7; cdr3_length: 14; clone_size: -; v_call: TRBV5-1; d_call: TRBD1; cdr3_aa: CASSPGQARNEQYF; cdr3_nt: TGCGCCAGCAGCCCGGGACAGGCACGCAACGAGCAGTACTTC
j_call: TRBJ2-7; cdr3_length: 12; clone_size: -; v_call: TRBV7-2; d_call: -; cdr3_aa: CASSFSSYEQYF; cdr3_nt: TGTGCCAGCAGCTTTAGCTCCTACGAGCAGTACTTC
j_call: TRBJ2-1; cdr3_length: 15; clone_size: -; v_call: TRBV5-1; d_call: -; cdr3_aa: CASSLEGQSYNEQFF; cdr3_nt: TGCGCCAGCAGCTTGGAAGGACAGAGTTACAATGAGCAGTTCTTC
j_call: TRBJ2-1; cdr3_length: 15; clone_size: -; v_call: TRBV10-3; d_call: TRBD2; cdr3_aa: CAIGPGTSGGYEQFF; cdr3_nt: TGTGCCATTGGACCCGGGACTAGCGGGGGTTATGAGCAGTTCTTC
j_call: TRBJ1-2; cdr3_length: 16; clone_size: -; v_call: TRBV28; d_call: -; cdr3_aa: CASSPRVLGRNYGYTF; cdr3_nt: TGTGCCAGCAGTCCCCGGGTTCTGGGTAGAAACTATGGCTACACCTTC
j_call: TRBJ2-7; cdr3_length: 14; clone_size: -; v_call: TRBV7-8; d_call: -; cdr3_aa: CASSPRDSAYEQYF; cdr3_nt: TGTGCCAGCAGCCCCCGGGACTCAGCCTACGAGCAGTACTTC
j_call: TRBJ2-7; cdr3_length: 15; clone_size: -; v_call: TRBV5-5; d_call: -; cdr3_aa: CASSLGLPIPYEQYF; cdr3_nt: TGTGCCAGCAGCCTGGGACTCCCCATCCCCTACGAGCAGTACTTC
j_call: TRBJ1-6; cdr3_length: 15; clone_size: few; v_call: TRBV15; d_call: -; cdr3_aa: CATSNRQNHNSPLHF; cdr3_nt: TGTGCCACCAGCAACAGACAGAATCATAATTCACCCCTCCACTTT
j_call: TRBJ2-2; cdr3_length: 16; clone_size: -; v_call: TRBV2; d_call: TRBD2; cdr3_aa: CASSEVLAGGTGELFF; cdr3_nt: TGTGCCAGCAGTGAAGTACTAGCGGGGGGCACCGGGGAGCTGTTTTTT
j_call: TRBJ2-3; cdr3_length: 13; clone_size: -; v_call: TRBV7-3; d_call: -; cdr3_aa: CASSLTGRDTQYF; cdr3_nt: TGTGCCAGCAGCTTAACCGGGAGAGATACGCAGTATTTT
j_call: TRBJ2-7; cdr3_length: 15; clone_size: few; v_call: TRBV7-2; d_call: -; cdr3_aa: CASSFPDSQAYEQYF; cdr3_nt: TGTGCCAGCAGCTTTCCGGACAGCCAAGCATACGAGCAGTACTTC
j_call: TRBJ1-1; cdr3_length: 14; clone_size: -; v_call: TRBV19; d_call: TRBD1; cdr3_aa: CASITGRGVTEAFF; cdr3_nt: TGTGCCAGTATTACAGGCAGGGGGGTGACTGAAGCTTTCTTT